A single T cell receptor (beta chain) is shown here with its context. This entry is derived from a study of blood T cell repertoires in COVID-19. Per the original methods: Scientists estimated how many nucleated cells there were by amplifying reference gene primers. Only in-frame clones appear in the TCRdb table, and some are missing; sequencing was by immunoSEQ multiplex PCR. V, J and clone size were drawn from that table, and D and trimming were deduced from the DNA. The table shows some 65,000 clones, with roughly 92% occurring only once. The CDR3 extends over 15 amino acids. V gave up 0 bases and J gave up 7 bases; unmatched junction bases: 6. Germline V lookup: CDR1 SNHLY, CDR2 FYNNEI.

Sequencing input: peripheral blood. V and J are TRBV2 and TRBJ1-5, with TRBD1 identical over 7 bases. The receptor's source is a man in his 70s with active COVID-19. Written as DNA, the CDR3 is TGTGCCAGCAGTGAAGCAACAGGGGTAGGGCAGCCCCAGCATTTT. Amino acid sequence: CASSEATGVGQPQHF.